This T cell receptor (beta chain) stems from a study of cytotoxic CD8 clonotypes in ibrutinib-treated CLL. The CDR3 runs 15 residues. Germline CDR1 and CDR2: SGDLS and YYNGEE. V lost 0 bases and J lost 1, with 8 bases in between. TCRdb's table, derived via immunoSEQ multiplex PCR, lists solely in-frame clones and lacks some. In the table there are approximately 140,000 clones, approximately 80% of which are singletons. Sequenced material: PBMCs, taken after 12 months of ibrutinib treatment. This clonotype was sampled from a human donor with chronic lymphocytic leukemia. The J gene is TRBJ1-3, the V gene TRBV9, with a tentative D call TRBD1 (6 bases). The chain's CDR3 is CASSVEGGSGNTIYF. CDR3 in DNA: TGTGCCAGCAGCGTAGAGGGGGGTTCTGGAAACACCATATATTTT. Supplemented by reference TRBV9 and TRBJ1-3, the full variable domain reads DSGVTQTPKHLITATGQRVTLRCSPRSGDLSVYWYQQSLDQGLQFLIQYYNGEERAKGNILERFSAQQFPDLHSELNLSSLELGDSALYFCASSVEGGSGNTIYFGEGSWLTVV.